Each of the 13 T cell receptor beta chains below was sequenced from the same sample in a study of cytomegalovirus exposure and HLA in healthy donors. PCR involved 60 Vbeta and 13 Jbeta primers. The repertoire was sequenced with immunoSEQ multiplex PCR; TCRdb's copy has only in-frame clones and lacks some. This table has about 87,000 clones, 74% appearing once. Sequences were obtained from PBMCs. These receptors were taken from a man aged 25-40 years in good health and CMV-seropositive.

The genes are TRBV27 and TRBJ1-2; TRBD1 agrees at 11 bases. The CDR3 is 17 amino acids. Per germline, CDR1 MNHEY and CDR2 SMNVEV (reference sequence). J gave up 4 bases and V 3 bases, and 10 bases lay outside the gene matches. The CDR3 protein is CASSFPRTGGPFYGYTF. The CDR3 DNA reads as TGTGCCAGCAGTTTCCCCAGGACAGGGGGCCCCTTCTATGGCTACACCTTC.

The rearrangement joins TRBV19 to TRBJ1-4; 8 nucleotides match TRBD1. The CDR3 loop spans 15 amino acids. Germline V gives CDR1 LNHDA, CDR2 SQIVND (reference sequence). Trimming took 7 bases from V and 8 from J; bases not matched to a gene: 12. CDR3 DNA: TGTGCCAGTACCACCGGGGGACAGGTAGGAGAAAAACTGTTTTTT. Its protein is CASTTGGQVGEKLFF. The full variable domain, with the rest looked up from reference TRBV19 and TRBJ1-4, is DGGITQSPKYLFRKEGQNVTLSCEQNLNHDAMYWYRQDPGQGLRLIYYSQIVNDFQKGDIAEGYSVSREKKESFPLTVTSAQKNPTAFYLCASTTGGQVGEKLFFGSGTQLSVL.

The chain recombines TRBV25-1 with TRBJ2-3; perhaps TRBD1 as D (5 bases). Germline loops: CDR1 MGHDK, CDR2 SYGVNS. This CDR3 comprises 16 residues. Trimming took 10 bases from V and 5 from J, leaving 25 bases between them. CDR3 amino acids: CATTRPQGPSGDTQYF. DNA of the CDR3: TGTGCCACCACAAGGCCCCAGGGTCCGAGTGGAGATACGCAGTATTTT.

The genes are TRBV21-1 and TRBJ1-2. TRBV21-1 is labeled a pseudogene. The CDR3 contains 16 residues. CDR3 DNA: TGTGCCAGCAGCACCAGACGGACCGGGGGGGGCTATGGCTACACCTTC. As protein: CASSTRRTGGGYGYTF.

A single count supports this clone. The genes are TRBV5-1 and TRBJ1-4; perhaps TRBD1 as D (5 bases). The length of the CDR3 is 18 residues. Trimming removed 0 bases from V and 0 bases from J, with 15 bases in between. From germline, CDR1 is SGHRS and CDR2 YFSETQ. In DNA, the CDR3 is TGCGCCAGCAGCTTGGCCCCGCGGGGGGTGACAACTAATGAAAAACTGTTTTTT. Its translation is CASSLAPRGVTTNEKLFF.

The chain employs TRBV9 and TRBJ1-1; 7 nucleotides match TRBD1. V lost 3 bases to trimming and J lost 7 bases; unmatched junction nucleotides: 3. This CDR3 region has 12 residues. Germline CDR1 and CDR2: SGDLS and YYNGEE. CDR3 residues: CASSGTGGEAFF. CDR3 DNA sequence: TGTGCCAGCAGCGGGACAGGCGGTGAAGCTTTCTTT.

CDR3 nucleotides: TGTGCCAGCAGTTTGAGACAGGGGAACTACGAGCAGTACTTC. Translated: CASSLRQGNYEQYF. This chain connects TRBV6-5 to TRBJ2-7; 8 bases line up with TRBD1. CDR3 length: 14 amino acids. Trimming removed 4 bases from V and 3 bases from J; junction bases left unmatched: 5. Per the germline V gene, CDR1 is MNHEY and CDR2 is SVGAGI.

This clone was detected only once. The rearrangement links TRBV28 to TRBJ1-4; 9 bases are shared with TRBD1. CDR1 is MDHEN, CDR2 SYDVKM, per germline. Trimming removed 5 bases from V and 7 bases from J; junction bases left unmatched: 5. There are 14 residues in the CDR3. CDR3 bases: TGTGCCAGCAGTCGGGGACAGGGAAGTGAAAAACTGTTTTTT. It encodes CASSRGQGSEKLFF. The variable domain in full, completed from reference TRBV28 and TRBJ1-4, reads DVKVTQSSRYLVKRTGEKVFLECVQDMDHENMFWYRQDPGLGLRLIYFSYDVKMKEKGDIPEGYSVSREKKERFSLILESASTNQTSMYLCASSRGQGSEKLFFGSGTQLSVL.

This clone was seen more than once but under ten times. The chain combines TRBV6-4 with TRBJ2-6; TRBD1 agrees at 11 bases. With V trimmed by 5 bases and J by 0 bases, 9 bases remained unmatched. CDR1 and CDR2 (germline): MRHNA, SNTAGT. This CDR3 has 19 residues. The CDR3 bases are TGTGCCAGCAGTCCCCGGACAGGGGGCGTCTACTCTGGGGCCAACGTCCTGACTTTC. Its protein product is CASSPRTGGVYSGANVLTF.

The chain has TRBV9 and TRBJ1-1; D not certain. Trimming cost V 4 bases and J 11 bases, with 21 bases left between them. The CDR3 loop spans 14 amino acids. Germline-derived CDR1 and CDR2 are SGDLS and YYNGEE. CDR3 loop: CASSTLSEGSGAFF. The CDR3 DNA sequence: TGTGCCAGCAGCACCCTCAGTGAGGGTTCAGGCGCTTTCTTT. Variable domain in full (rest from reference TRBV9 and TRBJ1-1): DSGVTQTPKHLITATGQRVTLRCSPRSGDLSVYWYQQSLDQGLQFLIQYYNGEERAKGNILERFSAQQFPDLHSELNLSSLELGDSALYFCASSTLSEGSGAFFGQGTRLTVV.

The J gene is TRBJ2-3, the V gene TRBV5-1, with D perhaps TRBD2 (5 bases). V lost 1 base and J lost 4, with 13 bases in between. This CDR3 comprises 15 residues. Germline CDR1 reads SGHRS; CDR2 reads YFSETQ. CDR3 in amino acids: CASSLIGESADTQYF. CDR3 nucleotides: TGCGCCAGCAGCTTGATCGGGGAGTCGGCAGATACGCAGTATTTT.

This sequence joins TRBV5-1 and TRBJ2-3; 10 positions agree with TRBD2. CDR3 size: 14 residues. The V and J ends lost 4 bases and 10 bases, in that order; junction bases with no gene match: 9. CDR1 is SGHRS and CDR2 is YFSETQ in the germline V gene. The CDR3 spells CASSPGTSVRAQYF. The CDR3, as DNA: TGCGCCAGCAGCCCCGGGACTAGCGTCCGTGCGCAGTATTTT. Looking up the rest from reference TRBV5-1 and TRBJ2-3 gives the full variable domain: KAGVTQTPRYLIKTRGQQVTLSCSPISGHRSVSWYQQTPGQGLQFLFEYFSETQRNKGNFPGRFSGRQFSNSRSEMNVSTLELGDSALYLCASSPGTSVRAQYFGPGTRLTVL.

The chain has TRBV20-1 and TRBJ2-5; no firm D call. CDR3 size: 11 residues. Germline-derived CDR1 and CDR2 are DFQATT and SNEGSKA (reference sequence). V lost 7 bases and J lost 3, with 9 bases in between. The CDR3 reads CSGGMEETQYF. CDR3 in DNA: TGCAGTGGAGGAATGGAAGAGACCCAGTACTTC.